The 28 T cell receptor beta chains reported below all come from one sample, sequenced in a study of PD-1 blockade in mismatch repair-deficient tumors. The data were produced by immunoSEQ multiplex PCR, yet TCRdb's version contains in-frame clones alone and is incomplete. The sample lists some 97,000 clones; 82% were seen once. The sequencing used peripheral blood, collected 35 to 37 weeks after starting pembrolizumab. All receptors derive from an adult with mismatch repair-deficient cancer.

The J gene is TRBJ1-2, the V gene TRBV6-1, with a weak D call TRBD1 (6 bases). CDR1 is MNHNS, CDR2 SASEGT, per germline. Trimming shortened V by 8 bases and J by 4 bases, and 20 bases separated the two germline ends. This CDR3 contains 15 residues. CDR3 loop: CASDLQQGFIYGYTF. In DNA, the CDR3 is TGTGCCAGCGATCTTCAACAGGGATTCATCTATGGCTACACCTTC.

The chain links TRBV9 to TRBJ1-1; D not certain. Germline V lookup: CDR1 SGDLS, CDR2 YYNGEE. Trimming took off 0 bases at V and 1 base at J, with 7 bases between the two ends. The CDR3 length is 14 residues. CDR3 sequence reads: CASSVVGSNTEAFF. The CDR3, as DNA: TGTGCCAGCAGCGTAGTCGGCTCGAACACTGAAGCTTTCTTT.

The genes are TRBV11-2 and TRBJ2-5, with no clear D. V was pared by 0 bases and J by 5 bases, with 13 bases between. Germline CDR1 and CDR2: SGHAT and FQNNGV. CDR3 length: 15 amino acids. In DNA form, the CDR3 reads TGTGCCAGCAGCTTAGATCGGCAGACTCTCGAGACCCAGTACTTC. Translated, it gives CASSLDRQTLETQYF.

The rearrangement uses TRBV7-8 and TRBJ2-1; the match to TRBD1 covers 8 bases. V lost 4 bases, J lost 4 bases, and 6 bases stayed unmatched. CDR1 is SGHVS and CDR2 is FQNEAQ in the germline V gene. The CDR3 extends over 15 amino acids. The CDR3 DNA reads TGTGCCAGCAGCTCTACAGGGGGTTCGTACAATGAGCAGTTCTTC. This translates into CASSSTGGSYNEQFF. Supplemented by reference TRBV7-8 and TRBJ2-1, the full variable domain reads GAGVSQSPRYKVAKRGQDVALRCDPISGHVSLFWYQQALGQGPEFLTYFQNEAQLDKSGLPSDRFFAERPEGSVSTLKIQRTQQEDSAVYLCASSSTGGSYNEQFFGPGTRLTVL.

This rearrangement joins TRBV6-1 to TRBJ1-5, with TRBD1 identical over 9 bases. Germline loops: CDR1 MNHNS, CDR2 SASEGT. The length of the CDR3 is 14 residues. Trimming took 6 bases from V and 3 from J; bases not matched to a gene: 3. The DNA for the CDR3 is TGTGCCAGCAGCAACAGGGGGCCCAATCAGCCCCAGCATTTT. Amino acid sequence: CASSNRGPNQPQHF.

The V and J genes are TRBV19 and TRBJ2-5; D not resolved. The germline gives CDR1 LNHDA, CDR2 SQIVND (reference sequence). V was shortened by 2 bases and J by 4 bases, with 2 bases between the two germline ends. The CDR3 sequence is 11 residues long. This CDR3 is CASSIRETQYF. CDR3 coding DNA: TGTGCCAGTAGTATACGAGAGACCCAGTACTTC.

The CDR3 here is CASSPAGRNTEAFF. DNA for the CDR3: TGTGCCAGCTCACCGGCAGGGAGAAACACTGAAGCTTTCTTT. V is TRBV18 and J is TRBJ1-1; possibly TRBD1 for D (5 bases). V was shortened by 3 bases and J by 2 bases, with 10 bases between the two germline ends. The CDR3 totals 14 residues. Germline V CDR1 and CDR2: KGHSH, LQKENI. Based on the CDR3 plus reference TRBV18 and TRBJ1-1, the full variable domain is NAGVMQNPRHLVRRRGQEARLRCSPMKGHSHVYWYRQLPEEGLKFMVYLQKENIIDESGMPKERFSAEFPKEGPSILRIQQVVRGDSAAYFCASSPAGRNTEAFFGQGTRLTVV.

V and J are TRBV5-1 and TRBJ2-3; D is perhaps TRBD2 (6 bases). V was shortened by 0 bases and J by 6 bases, with 11 bases between the two germline ends. Germline V gene data show CDR1 as SGHRS and CDR2 as YFSETQ. CDR3 size: 14 residues. CDR3 DNA: TGCGCCAGCAGCTTGGACGGGAGTGGGGATACGCAGTATTTT. Translated, it gives CASSLDGSGDTQYF.

The gene calls are TRBV6-5 and TRBJ2-1, with TRBD1 identical over 8 bases. The ends lost 5 bases at V and 7 bases at J; junction bases unmatched: 10. The length of the CDR3 is 15 residues. The V gene's germline CDR1 is MNHEY and CDR2 SVGAGI. The CDR3 bases are TGTGCCAGCAGTACCCAGGACAGGGTGGGGAATGAGCAGTTCTTC. Residues: CASSTQDRVGNEQFF.

The J gene is TRBJ2-7, the V gene TRBV27, with 9 bases matching TRBD2. Germline V gene sequence: CDR1 MNHEY, CDR2 SMNVEV (reference sequence). The CDR3 length is 15 residues. The J segment lost 4 bases and the V segment lost 5 bases, leaving 9 bases of the junction unmatched. Here the CDR3 DNA reads TGTGCCAGCAGTCCCTACGCGGGGGGGAAATACGAGCAGTACTTC. This encodes CASSPYAGGKYEQYF.

This clone appeared a single time. This rearrangement joins TRBV6-1 to TRBJ2-7, with 7 bases fitting TRBD2. The CDR3 loop spans 15 amino acids. CDR1 and CDR2 from the germline V gene are MNHNS and SASEGT. V dropped 8 bases and J dropped 0; count of bases not matched to a gene: 10. The CDR3 protein is CASGPWAGASYEQYF. The CDR3, as DNA: TGTGCCAGCGGACCCTGGGCGGGAGCCTCCTACGAGCAGTACTTC.

This clone occurred many times. This rearrangement joins TRBV7-9 to TRBJ2-4, with D tentatively TRBD1 (6 bases). Trimming took 3 bases from V and 1 from J, leaving 13 bases between them. In germline, CDR1 is SEHNR, CDR2 FQNEAQ (reference sequence). The CDR3 loop spans 16 amino acids. The CDR3 sequence: CASSLGAGTAKNIQYF. CDR3 nucleotide sequence: TGTGCCAGCAGCTTGGGGGCCGGAACGGCCAAAAACATTCAGTACTTC.

The rearrangement links TRBV5-1 to TRBJ1-3; D remains unclear. This CDR3 has 15 amino acids. Germline assignment: CDR1 SGHRS and CDR2 YFSETQ. The V and J ends lost 4 bases and 0 bases respectively, with 11 bases between them. This CDR3 is CASSPDGSSGNTIYF. In DNA, the CDR3 is TGCGCCAGCAGCCCGGACGGGAGCTCTGGAAACACCATATATTTT. Filled out from reference TRBV5-1 and TRBJ1-3, the complete variable domain reads KAGVTQTPRYLIKTRGQQVTLSCSPISGHRSVSWYQQTPGQGLQFLFEYFSETQRNKGNFPGRFSGRQFSNSRSEMNVSTLELGDSALYLCASSPDGSSGNTIYFGEGSWLTVV.

The V and J genes are TRBV7-9 and TRBJ2-1; 14 bases agree with TRBD2. CDR3 length equals 17 residues. CDR1 and CDR2 from the germline V gene are SEHNR and FQNEAQ (reference sequence). Unmatched junction bases numbered 6, after V lost 1 base and J lost 7 bases. The CDR3 DNA is TGTGCCAGCAGCTTAGTGGGACTAGCGGGAGTTGAAAATGAGCAGTTCTTC. Its translation is CASSLVGLAGVENEQFF.

This chain connects TRBV7-3 to TRBJ2-5, with D hard to call. The CDR3 is made up of 13 amino acids. Germline CDR1 and CDR2: SGHTA and FQGTGA. Between the trimmed V and J ends, which lost 2 bases and 1 base, there was a span of 5 bases. CDR3 residues: CASSLWGQETQYF. CDR3 bases: TGTGCCAGCAGCTTATGGGGCCAAGAGACCCAGTACTTC.

The rearrangement uses TRBV28 and TRBJ1-3; 8 bases are a match to TRBD1. J gave up 0 bases and V 6 bases, and 13 bases lay outside the gene matches. Germline loops: CDR1 MDHEN, CDR2 SYDVKM. CDR3 length: 18 amino acids. The CDR3 reads CASSTWTGRKSSGNTIYF. The CDR3 region has the DNA TGTGCCAGCAGCACTTGGACAGGGCGAAAAAGCTCTGGAAACACCATATATTTT.

This clone showed up just a few times. The rearrangement links TRBV11-3 to TRBJ1-1; D is perhaps TRBD1 (6 bases). This CDR3 contains 14 residues. V was pared by 2 bases and J by 4 bases, with 11 bases between. Germline V gene data show CDR1 as SGHNT and CDR2 as YENEEA. CDR3 DNA: TGTGCCAGCAGCTTATTCATAGGGGGCACTGAAGCTTTCTTT. Translating gives CASSLFIGGTEAFF.

This clone showed up just a few times. The rearrangement joins TRBV29-1 to TRBJ2-7, with D possibly matching TRBD2 (6 bases). CDR1 and CDR2 from the germline V gene are SQVTM and ANQGSEA. CDR3 length: 13 residues. V was trimmed by 4 bases and J by 5 bases, leaving 15 bases between them. In DNA form, the CDR3 reads TGCAGCGTTGTGGTGGCGGGACGGGACGAGCAGTACTTC. Translating it yields CSVVVAGRDEQYF.

This chain links TRBV4-1 with TRBJ2-1; 14 bases align to TRBD2. The CDR3 is made up of 16 amino acids. Trimming at V came to 3 bases and at J to 10 bases, leaving 8 bases not matched to a gene. Germline V gene lookup returns CDR1 MGHRA and CDR2 YSYEKL. CDR3 sequence (DNA): TGCGCCAGCAGCCAGGAGGGACTAGCGGGAGCGCGGGAGCAGTTCTTC. Its protein product is CASSQEGLAGAREQFF.

The V gene is TRBV5-1, the J gene TRBJ2-3; D is unclear. Between the trimmed V and J ends, which lost 1 base and 3 bases, there was a span of 12 bases. CDR3 length: 15 amino acids. Germline lookup yields CDR1 SGHRS and CDR2 YFSETQ. CDR3 coding DNA: TGCGCCAGCAGCTTGTCGAGGCCTACTACAGATACGCAGTATTTT. The encoded protein is CASSLSRPTTDTQYF.

CDR3 DNA: TGTGCCAGCTCATCACAAAGGGCTAGCGGGATCTACAATGAGCAGTTCTTC. It encodes CASSSQRASGIYNEQFF. The rearrangement links TRBV18 to TRBJ2-1; 9 bases are a match to TRBD2. Germline assignment: CDR1 KGHSH and CDR2 LQKENI. With 5 bases clipped from V and 3 bases from J, the junction kept 11 bases outside the gene matches. The CDR3 spans 17 residues. Supplemented by reference TRBV18 and TRBJ2-1, the full variable domain reads NAGVMQNPRHLVRRRGQEARLRCSPMKGHSHVYWYRQLPEEGLKFMVYLQKENIIDESGMPKERFSAEFPKEGPSILRIQQVVRGDSAAYFCASSSQRASGIYNEQFFGPGTRLTVL.

The gene calls are TRBV6-5 and TRBJ1-2; weak D call: TRBD1 (5 bases). The CDR3 length is 13 residues. Germline V gene sequence: CDR1 MNHEY, CDR2 SVGAGI. The germline V and J ends were trimmed by 1 base and 6 bases, with 9 bases remaining between them. The CDR3 nucleotides are TGTGCCAGCAGTTACTACTTCAGGGATGGCTACACCTTC. It translates to CASSYYFRDGYTF.

V usage is TRBV4-2 and J usage is TRBJ2-1; D is possibly TRBD2 (5 bases). CDR1 LGHNA and CDR2 YNFKEQ come from the germline V gene. The V gene lost 4 bases and the J gene lost 9 bases, with 10 bases spanning the gap. This CDR3 spans 12 amino acids. The CDR3 spells CASSREAVEQFF. DNA of the CDR3: TGTGCCAGCAGCCGAGAAGCGGTTGAGCAGTTCTTC.

V usage is TRBV6-1 and J usage is TRBJ2-7; 13 bases match TRBD2. The CDR3 spans 14 residues. Germline CDR1 and CDR2: MNHNS and SASEGT. J gave up 3 bases and V 7 bases, and 3 bases lay outside the gene matches. CDR3 loop: CASTGLAGDYEQYF. In DNA form, the CDR3 reads TGTGCCAGCACCGGACTAGCGGGAGACTACGAGCAGTACTTC.

The genes are TRBV6-5 and TRBJ2-1; D is possibly TRBD2 (6 bases). Germline CDR1 is MNHEY and CDR2 is SVGAGI. The CDR3 sequence is 12 residues long. Between the trimmed V and J ends, which lost 4 bases and 12 bases, there was a span of 13 bases. CDR3 protein: CASSLPGLLQFF. The CDR3 nucleotides are TGTGCCAGCAGTTTACCGGGACTTTTGCAGTTCTTC.

This chain connects TRBV15 to TRBJ2-7; D possibly corresponds to TRBD2 (5 bases). V gave up 0 bases and J gave up 5 bases, with 14 bases separating them. The germline V gene encodes CDR1 LNHNV and CDR2 YYDKDF (reference sequence). The CDR3 has 15 residues. CDR3 sequence reads: CATSRDGGRQNEQYF. In DNA form, the CDR3 reads TGTGCCACCAGCAGAGATGGAGGCAGGCAGAACGAGCAGTACTTC.

The chain combines TRBV5-6 with TRBJ1-3; D gene uncertain. Trimming shortened V by 2 bases and J by 4 bases, and 10 bases separated the two germline ends. This CDR3 is 14 amino acids long. In germline, CDR1 is SGHDT, CDR2 YYEEEE. CDR3 sequence reads: CASSFVVGGNTIYF. The CDR3 DNA sequence: TGTGCCAGCAGCTTCGTGGTGGGCGGAAACACCATATATTTT.

This chain joins TRBV7-9 and TRBJ1-1; a possible D gene is TRBD1 (5 bases). Germline lookup yields CDR1 SEHNR and CDR2 FQNEAQ (reference sequence). The CDR3 contains 12 residues. V gave up 3 bases and J gave up 6 bases, with 8 bases separating them. Here the CDR3 reads CASSLQGPEAFF. CDR3 in DNA: TGTGCCAGCAGCTTGCAGGGCCCTGAAGCTTTCTTT.